One and the same sample provided the 5 T cell receptor beta chains below, sequenced in a study of T-cell memory formation after mild COVID-19 (dated by TCRdb to 2020 to 2023). The method was 5' RACE. The reads were generated on an Illumina NovaSeq 6000. TCRdb reprocessing: public reads trimmed at Q25 with fastp, clones called with MiXCR, in-frame beta chains kept. Every distinct CDR3 protein forms one entry, paired with its most common genes and DNA. The sample table shows around 390,000 distinct CDR3 sequences, and approximately 16% are seen once. The ten largest account for roughly 21% of the sample. The specimen sequenced was PBMCs or a T cell subset sorted from them (not recorded which). The receptors were gathered from a man aged 18 to 30 who had mild COVID-19 (a few samples of this study predate the infection). The sample titles of this study are shuffled in the database, so cell type and time point are left out; the donor was told from shared clones.

Concerning this clonotype: Sequence at one end of the junction differs from germline and may be a read error. This rearrangement joins TRBV6-5 to TRBJ2-5; D unresolved. This CDR3 has 13 residues. Germline V lookup: CDR1 MNHEY, CDR2 SVGAGI. The CDR3, as DNA: TGTGACAGCAGTTACTCGAGTTCGGAGACCCAGTACTTC. This codes for CDSSYSSSETQYF.

This clonotype was found a few times. The rearrangement joins TRBV9 to TRBJ2-7; TRBD1 aligns across 11 bases. Germline V gene sequence: CDR1 SGDLS, CDR2 YYNGEE. This CDR3 spans 17 amino acids. The trim removed 1 base at V and 5 bases at J, leaving 11 bases unmatched. CDR3 sequence: CASSVRGGQGADDEQYF. DNA for the CDR3: TGTGCCAGCAGCGTAAGGGGTGGACAGGGGGCTGACGACGAGCAGTACTTC.

The rearrangement joins TRBV5-1 to TRBJ2-7; D gene ambiguous. Trimming left V 0 bases short and J 5 bases short, with 9 bases between. The CDR3 has 13 amino acids. Germline V CDR1 and CDR2: SGHRS, YFSETQ. CDR3 coding DNA: TGCGCCAGCAGCTTGGTGTTGTGGGACGAGCAGTACTTC. It is translated as CASSLVLWDEQYF.

The chain is built from TRBV5-1 and TRBJ2-1; a possible D gene is TRBD2 (7 bases). Germline loops: CDR1 SGHRS, CDR2 YFSETQ. The CDR3 has 16 residues. Trimming left V 4 bases short and J 2 bases short, with 16 bases between. CDR3 loop: CASSRTGGAPYNEQFF. CDR3 coding DNA: TGCGCCAGCAGCCGGACGGGGGGCGCGCCCTACAATGAGCAGTTCTTC.

This clonotype occurred a few times. J is TRBJ1-5 and V is TRBV20-1; D might be TRBD1 (5 bases). The germline V gene encodes CDR1 DFQATT and CDR2 SNEGSKA (reference sequence). This CDR3 spans 14 amino acids. Trimming cost V 3 bases and J 6 bases, with 15 bases left between them. The CDR3 sequence: CSARGPWGGQPQHF. DNA for the CDR3: TGCAGTGCTAGGGGACCCTGGGGAGGTCAGCCCCAGCATTTT.